This record looks at one T cell receptor (beta chain) sequence and its context. The antigen is unknown. Produced via immunoSEQ multiplex PCR; TCRdb's table is partial and in-frame only. The top ten hold 0.3% to 0.45% of the sample, which has just under 80,000 clones, about 91% seen once. The data belong to a study of OX40 agonist ivuxolimab in advanced cancers. Study-wide results and limits: Certain nonresponders likewise exhibited a low normalized T-cell clonal expansion.

This CDR3 has 13 amino acids. Germline CDR1 reads SEHNR; CDR2 reads FQNEAQ (reference sequence). V shed 0 bases and J shed 6 bases, with 5 bases lying between them. This specimen consisted of CD4+ or CD8+ T cells sorted from blood, obtained in a trial of the OX40 agonist ivuxolimab. The receptor's source is an adult with an advanced solid tumor such as melanoma, head and neck, liver or kidney cancer. This sequence joins TRBV7-9 and TRBJ2-2; D gene unclear. The CDR3 reads CASSLAAAGELFF. The CDR3 DNA is TGTGCCAGCAGCTTAGCGGCGGCCGGGGAGCTGTTTTTT.